This T cell receptor (beta chain) was obtained from a study of T cell responses to AZD1222 COVID-19 vaccine. Combined were second doses at about 4 or about 12 weeks. Overall study findings and caveats: Nearly half of spike-specific TCRs reportedly go after variant regions that carry no mutations. The study identified only five to seven AZD1222 recipients as seropositive at baseline.

The table came from immunoSEQ multiplex PCR; TCRdb's copy has only in-frame clones and leaves some out. This sample has about 160,000 clones, with approximately 90% found just once. Trimming removed 2 bases at V and 1 base at J, with 8 bases between. The CDR3 covers 14 residues. Germline V gives CDR1 SGHTA, CDR2 FQGTGA. This clone has a single count. Its target is not known. The J gene is TRBJ1-1, the V gene TRBV7-3; D unresolved. This clonotype originated in an adult who received the AZD1222 COVID-19 vaccine. The sample was peripheral blood, taken 28 days after the second AZD1222 dose. CDR3 amino acids: CASSLLGENTEAFF. The CDR3, as DNA: TGTGCCAGCAGCTTACTTGGGGAGAACACTGAAGCTTTCTTT.